Presented here are 20 T cell receptor beta chains from one specimen sequenced in a study of graft-versus-host responses after intestinal transplantation (dated by TCRdb to 2020 to 2023). Receptor amplification or capture employed the immunoSEQ multiplex PCR assay. This immuneACCESS table, as held by TCRdb, lists in-frame sequences with V and J called but not all clones. Of the missing ones, under half trace to an unresolved V gene in checked studies; the others have no known cause. Recorded for this sample are around 100,000 clones; more than 75% of them occurred a single time. Of the sample, 0.95% falls within the top ten clones. Explained via the paper, the time point label denotes: cells obtained before transplantation from donor or recipient. What these receptors recognize is not known. Source: unstimulated CD4+ T cells sorted from spleen or lymph node cells, taken before transplant. The receptors were gathered from a human donor who was the organ donor for an intestinal transplant.

The chain couples TRBV5-4 to TRBJ1-2; perhaps TRBD1 as D (6 bases). Trimming took off 1 base at V and 8 bases at J, with 12 bases between the two ends. The V gene's germline CDR1 is SGHNT and CDR2 YYREEE (reference sequence). CDR3 length: 13 residues. The chain's CDR3 is CASSLSGASGYTF. CDR3 DNA sequence: TGTGCCAGCAGCTTGTCAGGGGCGTCGGGCTACACCTTC.

The gene calls are TRBV27 and TRBJ1-5; D gene unclear. Germline V gene data show CDR1 as MNHEY and CDR2 as SMNVEV (reference sequence). The CDR3 loop spans 16 amino acids. V was cut by 6 bases and J by 1 base, with 16 bases left in between. The CDR3 coding sequence is TGTGCCAGCAGCCGGACGTTACCACCGAGCAATCAGCCCCAGCATTTT. It encodes CASSRTLPPSNQPQHF.

The rearrangement joins TRBV6-6 to TRBJ1-2, with D possibly TRBD1 on 6 matching bases. Trimming removed 3 bases at V and 4 bases at J, with 9 bases between. The CDR3 is 13 residues long. CDR1 is MNHNY, CDR2 SVGAGI, per germline (reference sequence). Here the CDR3 DNA reads TGTGCCAGCAGTTATGGGGGCCCCTATGGCTACACCTTC. Protein product: CASSYGGPYGYTF.

This clone was found once. The genes are TRBV30 and TRBJ2-1; no clear D. Trimming stripped 2 bases from V and 5 bases from J, with 16 bases between. CDR3 length: 15 amino acids. The germline gives CDR1 GTSNPN, CDR2 SVGIG (reference sequence). The chain's CDR3 is CAWSRYQEWDNEQFF. CDR3 sequence (DNA): TGTGCCTGGAGTAGGTACCAGGAGTGGGACAATGAGCAGTTCTTC.

The chain recombines TRBV10-2 with TRBJ1-1; the match to TRBD1 covers 10 bases. This CDR3 has 13 residues. Germline lookup yields CDR1 WSHSY and CDR2 SAAADI. Germline trimming cut 8 bases from V and 4 bases from J; bases unmatched to any gene: 4. The CDR3 sequence: CASCWTGGTEAFF. The DNA of the CDR3 is TGCGCCAGCTGTTGGACAGGGGGCACTGAAGCTTTCTTT.

This clone occurred once. This CDR3 is also generated by other DNA sequences in the sample. The J gene is TRBJ1-4, the V gene TRBV4-1; a possible D gene is TRBD1 (5 bases). The CDR3 spans 15 residues. Trimming took 5 bases from V and 8 from J, leaving 18 bases between them. The germline gives CDR1 MGHRA, CDR2 YSYEKL. The CDR3 coding sequence is TGCGCCAGCAGCACCTTGGGGCAGCTCGACGAAAAACTGTTTTTT. Translated, it gives CASSTLGQLDEKLFF.

The V and J genes are TRBV5-1 and TRBJ2-5; D ambiguous. From germline, CDR1 is SGHRS and CDR2 YFSETQ. The V end lost 0 bases, the J end lost 5 bases, and 11 bases lay between the germline ends. This CDR3 region has 14 residues. For the CDR3, the DNA is TGCGCCAGCAGCTTGGGGGCTGCCATGGAGACCCAGTACTTC. This gives the protein CASSLGAAMETQYF. Full variable domain (remainder filled in from reference TRBV5-1 and TRBJ2-5): KAGVTQTPRYLIKTRGQQVTLSCSPISGHRSVSWYQQTPGQGLQFLFEYFSETQRNKGNFPGRFSGRQFSNSRSEMNVSTLELGDSALYLCASSLGAAMETQYFGPGTRLLVL.

V gene TRBV28 combines with J gene TRBJ1-1, with 9 bases that match TRBD1. There are 15 residues in the CDR3. The junction had 5 bases not matched to a gene; V was cut back by 0 bases and J by 6 bases. CDR1 and CDR2 from the germline V gene are MDHEN and SYDVKM. The CDR3 reads CASSLWGQGVSEAFF. The CDR3 DNA sequence: TGTGCCAGCAGTTTATGGGGACAGGGTGTCTCTGAAGCTTTCTTT.

The chain recombines TRBV30 with TRBJ2-7; D ambiguous. CDR1 is GTSNPN and CDR2 is SVGIG in the germline V gene (reference sequence). There are 12 residues in the CDR3. Trimming left V 0 bases short and J 3 bases short, with 6 bases between. CDR3 DNA sequence: TGTGCCTGGAGTGTTTCATTCTACGAGCAGTACTTC. Translation gives CAWSVSFYEQYF.

The chain has TRBV5-1 and TRBJ2-3; D is unresolved. V lost 0 bases to trimming and J lost 2 bases, with 4 bases between them. CDR3 length: 13 amino acids. Germline CDR1 reads SGHRS; CDR2 reads YFSETQ. The CDR3 DNA reads as TGCGCCAGCAGCTTGGGGTCCACAGATACGCAGTATTTT. Protein sequence: CASSLGSTDTQYF.

The chain recombines TRBV5-1 with TRBJ1-2, with D perhaps TRBD1 (5 bases). This CDR3 is built from 15 residues. In germline, CDR1 is SGHRS, CDR2 YFSETQ. Trimming removed 0 bases from V and 2 bases from J, with 11 bases in between. The CDR3 loop is CASSLEGSRNYGYTF. In DNA, the CDR3 is TGCGCCAGCAGCTTGGAGGGGTCCAGGAACTATGGCTACACCTTC.

This clone has just one count. V usage is TRBV18 and J usage is TRBJ2-7; D perhaps matches TRBD1 (6 bases). Germline assignment: CDR1 KGHSH and CDR2 LQKENI. The CDR3 length is 14 residues. The V end was cut by 5 bases, the J end by 3 bases, with 14 bases between. CDR3 sequence (DNA): TGTGCCAGCTCAAGCACAGGGCAACGCTACGAGCAGTACTTC. Its protein is CASSSTGQRYEQYF.

The V call is TRBV6-6, the J call TRBJ2-1; 11 bases are a match to TRBD2. V was clipped by 6 bases and J by 4 bases; unmatched bases: 8. CDR3 length equals 16 residues. Germline V lookup: CDR1 MNHNY, CDR2 SVGAGI (reference sequence). The CDR3 loop is CASRDTSGGNYNEQFF. In DNA, the CDR3 is TGTGCCAGCAGAGATACTAGCGGGGGTAATTACAATGAGCAGTTCTTC.

This rearrangement joins TRBV19 to TRBJ2-7, with D perhaps given as TRBD1 or TRBD2 (5 bases each). The CDR3 contains 15 residues. V was cut by 3 bases and J by 0 bases, with 12 bases left in between. The V gene's germline CDR1 is LNHDA and CDR2 SQIVND (reference sequence). The CDR3 sequence: CASSIREGPSYEQYF. DNA of the CDR3: TGTGCCAGTAGTATTAGAGAGGGGCCCTCCTACGAGCAGTACTTC.

The chain has TRBV28 and TRBJ2-5; TRBD2 is a possible D gene (5 bases). Germline V gene data show CDR1 as MDHEN and CDR2 as SYDVKM. Trimming left V 10 bases short and J 4 bases short, with 19 bases between. This CDR3 has 14 residues. The CDR3 DNA is TGTGCCACCGAGGGCGGTGGGTATAGAGAGACCCAGTACTTC. Translation: CATEGGGYRETQYF.

The sample holds one count of this clone. The CDR3 is CASSYGGAYYNSPLHF. The CDR3 DNA sequence: TGTGCCAGCAGTTACGGGGGGGCCTACTATAATTCACCCCTCCACTTT. The chain carries TRBV6-6 and TRBJ1-6, with D tentatively TRBD1 (6 bases). The V gene's germline CDR1 is MNHNY and CDR2 SVGAGI (reference sequence). Deletions cut 2 bases from V and 3 bases from J, with 11 bases between. The CDR3 contains 16 residues.

V usage is TRBV2 and J usage is TRBJ1-1; D is unresolved. V was cut by 4 bases and J by 0 bases, with 3 bases left in between. Germline lookup yields CDR1 SNHLY and CDR2 FYNNEI. The CDR3 is 12 amino acids. CDR3 DNA: TGTGCCAGCAGTGTAGTGAACACTGAAGCTTTCTTT. It translates to CASSVVNTEAFF.

V gene TRBV9 combines with J gene TRBJ2-3, with 15 bases matching TRBD2. The germline V gene has CDR1 SGDLS and CDR2 YYNGEE. This CDR3 contains 17 residues. V dropped 3 bases and J dropped 3; count of bases not matched to a gene: 5. CDR3 DNA sequence: TGTGCCAGCAGCGATGGACTAGCGGGGGGGCGAACAGATACGCAGTATTTT. Amino acid sequence: CASSDGLAGGRTDTQYF.

The J gene is TRBJ1-1, the V gene TRBV6-1; D not resolved. CDR1 is MNHNS and CDR2 is SASEGT in the germline V gene. Trimming took 7 bases from V and 1 from J, leaving 13 bases between them. CDR3 length: 14 amino acids. The CDR3 sequence is CASTLPRQNTEAFF. In nucleotides, the CDR3 is TGTGCCAGCACCCTACCAAGACAGAACACTGAAGCTTTCTTT.

This clone has a single count. The chain is built from TRBV10-1 and TRBJ1-1, with 7 positions matching TRBD1. CDR1 is WNHNN and CDR2 is SYGVQD in the germline V gene (reference sequence). J lost 4 bases, V lost 3 bases, and 5 bases had no gene match. There are 14 residues in the CDR3. CDR3 protein: CASSDRSGGTEAFF. The CDR3 DNA follows: TGCGCCAGCAGTGATCGATCAGGGGGCACTGAAGCTTTCTTT.